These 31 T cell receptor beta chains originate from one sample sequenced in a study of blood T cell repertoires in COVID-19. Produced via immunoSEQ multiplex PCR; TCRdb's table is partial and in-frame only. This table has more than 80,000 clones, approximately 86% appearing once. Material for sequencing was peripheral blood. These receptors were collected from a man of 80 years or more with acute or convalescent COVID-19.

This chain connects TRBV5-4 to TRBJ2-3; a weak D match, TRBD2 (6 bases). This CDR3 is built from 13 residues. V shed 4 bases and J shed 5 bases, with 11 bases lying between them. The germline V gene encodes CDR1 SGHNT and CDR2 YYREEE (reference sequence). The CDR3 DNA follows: TGTGCCAGCAGCCCAGCGGGCTTAGATACGCAGTATTTT. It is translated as CASSPAGLDTQYF.

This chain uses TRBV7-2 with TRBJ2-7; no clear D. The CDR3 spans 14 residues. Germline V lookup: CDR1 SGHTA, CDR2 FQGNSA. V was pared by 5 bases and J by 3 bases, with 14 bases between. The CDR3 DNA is TGTGCCAGCAGCCGCGGAGCGAGCAACTACGAGCAGTACTTC. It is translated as CASSRGASNYEQYF.

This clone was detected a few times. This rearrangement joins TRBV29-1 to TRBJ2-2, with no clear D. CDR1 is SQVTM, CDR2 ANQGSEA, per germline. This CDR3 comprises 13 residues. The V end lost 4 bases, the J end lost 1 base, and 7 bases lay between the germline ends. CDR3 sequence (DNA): TGCAGCGTTGTTGCAGGGAACACCGGGGAGCTGTTTTTT. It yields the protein CSVVAGNTGELFF.

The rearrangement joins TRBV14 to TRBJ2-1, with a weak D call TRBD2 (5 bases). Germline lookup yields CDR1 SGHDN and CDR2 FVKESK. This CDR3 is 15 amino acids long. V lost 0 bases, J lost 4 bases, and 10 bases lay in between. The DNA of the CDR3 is TGTGCCAGCAGCCAAGAAGCGGTACCTTACAATGAGCAGTTCTTC. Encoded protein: CASSQEAVPYNEQFF.

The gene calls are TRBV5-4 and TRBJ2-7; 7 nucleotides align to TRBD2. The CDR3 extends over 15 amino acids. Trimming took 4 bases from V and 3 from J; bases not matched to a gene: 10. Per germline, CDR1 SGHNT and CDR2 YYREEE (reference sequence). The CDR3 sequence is CASSEGLSGSYEQYF. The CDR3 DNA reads TGTGCCAGCAGCGAGGGACTAAGCGGTAGCTACGAGCAGTACTTC.

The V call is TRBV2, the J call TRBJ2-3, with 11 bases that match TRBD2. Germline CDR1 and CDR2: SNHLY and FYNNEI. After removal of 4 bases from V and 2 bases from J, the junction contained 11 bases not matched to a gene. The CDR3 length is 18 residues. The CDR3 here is CASSVSSGRTRLTDTQYF. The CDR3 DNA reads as TGTGCCAGCAGTGTCTCTAGCGGGAGGACTAGACTCACAGATACGCAGTATTTT.

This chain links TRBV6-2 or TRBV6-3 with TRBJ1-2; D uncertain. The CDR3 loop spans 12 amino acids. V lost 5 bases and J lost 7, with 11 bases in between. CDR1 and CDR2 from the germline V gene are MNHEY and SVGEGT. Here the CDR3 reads CASSERASGYTF. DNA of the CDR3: TGTGCCAGCAGTGAGAGGGCTTCTGGCTACACCTTC.

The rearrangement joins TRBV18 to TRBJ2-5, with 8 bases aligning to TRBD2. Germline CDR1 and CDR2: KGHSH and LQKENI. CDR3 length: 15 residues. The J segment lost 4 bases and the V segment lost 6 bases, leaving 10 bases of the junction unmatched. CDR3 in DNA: TGTGCCAGCTCGCCTCCGGGAGGGATTAGAGAGACCCAGTACTTC. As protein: CASSPPGGIRETQYF.

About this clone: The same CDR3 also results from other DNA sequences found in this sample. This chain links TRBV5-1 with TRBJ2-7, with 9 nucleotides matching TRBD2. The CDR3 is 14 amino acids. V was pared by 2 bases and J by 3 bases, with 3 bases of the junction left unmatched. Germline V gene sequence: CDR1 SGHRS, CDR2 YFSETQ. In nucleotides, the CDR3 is TGCGCCAGCAGCTTAGCGGGAGGCGACTACGAGCAGTACTTC. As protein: CASSLAGGDYEQYF. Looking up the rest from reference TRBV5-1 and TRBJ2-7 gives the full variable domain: KAGVTQTPRYLIKTRGQQVTLSCSPISGHRSVSWYQQTPGQGLQFLFEYFSETQRNKGNFPGRFSGRQFSNSRSEMNVSTLELGDSALYLCASSLAGGDYEQYFGPGTRLTVT.

The CDR3 DNA reads as TGTGCCAGCAGACAGGGCTCCAATCAGCCCCAGCATTTT. Amino acid sequence: CASRQGSNQPQHF. This chain joins TRBV27 and TRBJ1-5; perhaps TRBD1 as D (6 bases). The germline V gene has CDR1 MNHEY and CDR2 SMNVEV (reference sequence). The CDR3 is 13 residues long. The V and J ends lost 6 bases and 3 bases respectively, with 9 bases between them.

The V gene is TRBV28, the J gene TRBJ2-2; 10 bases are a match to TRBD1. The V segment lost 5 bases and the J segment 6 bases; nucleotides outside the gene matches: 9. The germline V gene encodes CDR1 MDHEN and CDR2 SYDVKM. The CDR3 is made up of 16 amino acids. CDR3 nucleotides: TGTGCCAGCAGTCCTTCGGACAGGGGGAGATCCGGGGAGCTGTTTTTT. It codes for CASSPSDRGRSGELFF.

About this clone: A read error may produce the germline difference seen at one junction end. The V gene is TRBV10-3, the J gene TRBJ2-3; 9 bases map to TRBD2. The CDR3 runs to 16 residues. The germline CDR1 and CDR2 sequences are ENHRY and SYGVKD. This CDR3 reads CAISEGLAGSTDTQYF. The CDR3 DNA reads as TGTGCCATAAGTGAGGGGCTAGCGGGAAGCACAGATACGCAGTATTTT.

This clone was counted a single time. DNA for the CDR3: TGTGCCAGCAGTTTATTGTTCCGGGGTCTGGACACCGGGGAGCTGTTTTTT. It translates to CASSLLFRGLDTGELFF. J is TRBJ2-2 and V is TRBV27; D perhaps matches TRBD2 (5 bases). Germline V CDR1 and CDR2: MNHEY, SMNVEV (reference sequence). V dropped 1 base and J dropped 3 bases, with 15 bases sitting between them. The CDR3 is made up of 17 amino acids.

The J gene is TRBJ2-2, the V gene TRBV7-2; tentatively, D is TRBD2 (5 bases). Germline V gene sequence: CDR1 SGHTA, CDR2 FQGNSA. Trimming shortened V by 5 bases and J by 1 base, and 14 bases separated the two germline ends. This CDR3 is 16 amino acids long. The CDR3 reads CASSERRAENTGELFF. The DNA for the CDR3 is TGTGCCAGCAGCGAGAGGCGAGCGGAGAACACCGGGGAGCTGTTTTTT.

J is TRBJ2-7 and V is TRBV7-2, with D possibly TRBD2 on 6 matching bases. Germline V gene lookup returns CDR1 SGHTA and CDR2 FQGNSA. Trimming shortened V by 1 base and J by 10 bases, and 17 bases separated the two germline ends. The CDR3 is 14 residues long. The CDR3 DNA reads TGTGCCAGCAGCTTAGGTCGCGGGCGGGAAGTTCAGTACTTC. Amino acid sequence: CASSLGRGREVQYF.

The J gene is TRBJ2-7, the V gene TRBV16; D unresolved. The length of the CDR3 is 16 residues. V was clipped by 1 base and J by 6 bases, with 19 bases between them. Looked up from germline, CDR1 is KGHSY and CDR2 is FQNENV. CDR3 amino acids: CASSQFVTGLLFEQYF. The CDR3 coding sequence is TGTGCCAGCAGCCAATTCGTGACCGGGTTACTTTTCGAGCAGTACTTC.

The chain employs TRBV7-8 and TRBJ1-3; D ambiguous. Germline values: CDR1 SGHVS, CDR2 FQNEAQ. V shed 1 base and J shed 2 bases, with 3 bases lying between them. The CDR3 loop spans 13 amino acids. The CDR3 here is CASSLGAGNTIYF. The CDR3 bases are TGTGCCAGCAGCTTAGGCGCTGGAAACACCATATATTTT.

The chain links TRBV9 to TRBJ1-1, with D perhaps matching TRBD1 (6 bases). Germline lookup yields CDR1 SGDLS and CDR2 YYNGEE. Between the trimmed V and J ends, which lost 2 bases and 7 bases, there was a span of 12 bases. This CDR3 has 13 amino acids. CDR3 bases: TGTGCCAGCAGCGTTACAGGGCAGGGTGAAGCTTTCTTT. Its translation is CASSVTGQGEAFF. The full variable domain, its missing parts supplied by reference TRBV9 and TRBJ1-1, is DSGVTQTPKHLITATGQRVTLRCSPRSGDLSVYWYQQSLDQGLQFLIQYYNGEERAKGNILERFSAQQFPDLHSELNLSSLELGDSALYFCASSVTGQGEAFFGQGTRLTVV.

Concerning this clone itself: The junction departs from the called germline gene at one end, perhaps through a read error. The CDR3 DNA reads TGTGCCAGCAGCTACGGACAAACTGGACTAGCGGGAATAAGGGATACACAGTATTTT. It is translated as CASSYGQTGLAGIRDTQYF. The chain couples TRBV5-6 to TRBJ2-3, with 12 bases aligning to TRBD2. The CDR3 runs to 19 residues. Germline V gene sequence: CDR1 SGHDT, CDR2 YYEEEE.

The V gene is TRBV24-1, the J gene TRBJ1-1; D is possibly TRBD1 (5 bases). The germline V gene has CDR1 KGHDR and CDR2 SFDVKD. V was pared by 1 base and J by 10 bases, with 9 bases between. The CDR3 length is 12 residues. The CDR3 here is CATSDFLGGAFF. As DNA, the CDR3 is TGTGCCACCAGTGATTTTCTGGGGGGAGCTTTCTTT.

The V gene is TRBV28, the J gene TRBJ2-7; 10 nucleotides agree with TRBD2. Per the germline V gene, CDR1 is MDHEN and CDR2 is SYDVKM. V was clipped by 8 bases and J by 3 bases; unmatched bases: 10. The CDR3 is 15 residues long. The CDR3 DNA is TGTGCCAGCGGAACGTACCTAGCGGGAGTCTACGAGCAGTACTTC. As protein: CASGTYLAGVYEQYF.

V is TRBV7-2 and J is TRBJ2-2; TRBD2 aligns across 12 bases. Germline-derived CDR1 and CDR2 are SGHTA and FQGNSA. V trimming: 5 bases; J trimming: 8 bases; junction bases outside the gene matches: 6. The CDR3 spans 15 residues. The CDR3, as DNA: TGTGCCAGCAGCCCCCGGACTAGCGGGACTGGGGAGCTGTTTTTT. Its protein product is CASSPRTSGTGELFF.

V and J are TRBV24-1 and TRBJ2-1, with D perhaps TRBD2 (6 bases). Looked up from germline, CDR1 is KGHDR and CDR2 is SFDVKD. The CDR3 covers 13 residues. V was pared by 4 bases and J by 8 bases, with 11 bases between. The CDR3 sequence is CATSDPGRHEQFF. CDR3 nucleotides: TGTGCCACCAGTGACCCGGGGAGGCATGAGCAGTTCTTC.

CDR3 coding DNA: TGTGCCAGCAGCTTCCCGGGACAGGCGGCTGGCTACACCTTC. Its translation: CASSFPGQAAGYTF. The chain employs TRBV7-2 and TRBJ1-2; 8 bases are shared with TRBD1. Germline loops: CDR1 SGHTA, CDR2 FQGNSA. The length of the CDR3 is 14 residues. J gave up 7 bases and V 3 bases, and 7 bases lay outside the gene matches.

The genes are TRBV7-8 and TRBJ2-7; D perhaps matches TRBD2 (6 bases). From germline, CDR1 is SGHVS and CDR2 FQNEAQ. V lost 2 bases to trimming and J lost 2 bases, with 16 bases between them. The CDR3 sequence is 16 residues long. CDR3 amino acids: CASSLTGGTVPYEQYF. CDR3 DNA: TGTGCCAGCAGCTTAACGGGCGGGACGGTGCCCTACGAGCAGTACTTC.

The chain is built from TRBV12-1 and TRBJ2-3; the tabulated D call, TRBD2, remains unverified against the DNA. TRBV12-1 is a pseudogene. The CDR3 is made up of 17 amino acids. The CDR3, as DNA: TGTGCCAGCAGCTTTCAGACCCGGAGACGTCACACAGATACGCAGTATTTT. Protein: CASSFQTRRRHTDTQYF.

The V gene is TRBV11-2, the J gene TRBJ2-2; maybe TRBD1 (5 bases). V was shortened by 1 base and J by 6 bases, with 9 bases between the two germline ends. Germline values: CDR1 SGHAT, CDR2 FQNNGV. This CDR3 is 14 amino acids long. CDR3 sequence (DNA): TGTGCCAGCAGCTTAGTAGCAGGGCCCGGGGAGCTGTTTTTT. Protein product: CASSLVAGPGELFF.

The CDR3 is CASSEEGGRKNIQYF. The CDR3 nucleotides read TGTGCCAGCAGTGAAGAAGGCGGGAGGAAAAACATTCAGTACTTC. The V and J genes are TRBV2 and TRBJ2-4, with 8 positions matching TRBD2. The CDR3 is made up of 15 amino acids. From germline, CDR1 is SNHLY and CDR2 FYNNEI. V was pared by 1 base and J by 4 bases, with 3 bases of the junction left unmatched.

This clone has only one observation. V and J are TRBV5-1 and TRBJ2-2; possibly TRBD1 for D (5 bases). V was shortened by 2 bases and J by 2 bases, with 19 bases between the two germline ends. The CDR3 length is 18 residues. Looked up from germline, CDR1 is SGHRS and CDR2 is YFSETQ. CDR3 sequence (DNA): TGCGCCAGCAGCTTCTCCCCTGTGACAGCTTTTAACACCGGGGAGCTGTTTTTT. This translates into CASSFSPVTAFNTGELFF.

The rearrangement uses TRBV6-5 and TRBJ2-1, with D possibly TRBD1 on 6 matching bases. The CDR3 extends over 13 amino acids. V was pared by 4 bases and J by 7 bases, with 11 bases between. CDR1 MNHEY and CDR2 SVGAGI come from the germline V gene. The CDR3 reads CASSSSGANEQFF. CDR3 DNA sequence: TGTGCCAGCAGTTCCTCAGGGGCTAATGAGCAGTTCTTC.

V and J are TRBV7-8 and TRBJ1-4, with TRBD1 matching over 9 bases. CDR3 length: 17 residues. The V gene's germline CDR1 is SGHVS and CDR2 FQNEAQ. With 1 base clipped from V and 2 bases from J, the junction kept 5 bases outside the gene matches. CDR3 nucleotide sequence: TGTGCCAGCAGCTTAGTTACAGGGGGCGCGACTAATGAAAAACTGTTTTTT. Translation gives CASSLVTGGATNEKLFF. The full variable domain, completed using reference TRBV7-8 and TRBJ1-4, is GAGVSQSPRYKVAKRGQDVALRCDPISGHVSLFWYQQALGQGPEFLTYFQNEAQLDKSGLPSDRFFAERPEGSVSTLKIQRTQQEDSAVYLCASSLVTGGATNEKLFFGSGTQLSVL.